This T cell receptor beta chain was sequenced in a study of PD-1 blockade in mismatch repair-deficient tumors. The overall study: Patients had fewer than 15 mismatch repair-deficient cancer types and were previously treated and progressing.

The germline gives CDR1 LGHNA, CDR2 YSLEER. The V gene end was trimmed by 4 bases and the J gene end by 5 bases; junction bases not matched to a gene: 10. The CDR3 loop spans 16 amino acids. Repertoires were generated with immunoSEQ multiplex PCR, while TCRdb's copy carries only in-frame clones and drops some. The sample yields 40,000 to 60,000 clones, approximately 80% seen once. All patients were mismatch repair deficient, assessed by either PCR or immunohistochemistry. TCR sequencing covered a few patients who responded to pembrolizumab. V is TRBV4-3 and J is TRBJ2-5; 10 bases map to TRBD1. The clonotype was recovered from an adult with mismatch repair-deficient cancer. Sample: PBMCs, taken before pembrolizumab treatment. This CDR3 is CASSLTRQGALETQYF. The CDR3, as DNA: TGCGCCAGCAGCCTGACCCGACAGGGGGCTTTGGAGACCCAGTACTTC.